What follows describes a single T cell receptor beta chain. Study processing details: Amplifying reference gene primers gave estimates of nucleated cell counts. Libraries were prepared by immunoSEQ multiplex PCR; TCRdb keeps only in-frame clonotypes and omits some of them. The DNA was the basis for D and trimming; V, J and clone size are from that table. Among about 200,000 clones, roughly nine tenths were seen once, and the ten largest hold 0.72%. With 5 bases clipped from V and 14 bases from J, the junction kept 19 bases outside the gene matches. The CDR3 runs to 15 residues. Looked up from germline, CDR1 is SGHTA and CDR2 is FQGNSA. The sample originates from a study of blood T cell repertoires in COVID-19. Study in general: Samples of COVID-19 (acute and convalescent) were obtained from the United States, Italy and Spain. The analysed material was cDNA or gDNA that came from T cells, B-cell-depleted T cells, or PBMCs.

This chain joins TRBV7-2 and TRBJ1-2; 8 bases are a match to TRBD1. Sequenced: peripheral blood. The receptor comes from a man aged 35-49 years with acute or convalescent COVID-19. CDR3 bases: TGTGCCAGCAGCCCAGGGCCACCACTTCAGGGGGCTAAGACCTTC. Translation gives CASSPGPPLQGAKTF.